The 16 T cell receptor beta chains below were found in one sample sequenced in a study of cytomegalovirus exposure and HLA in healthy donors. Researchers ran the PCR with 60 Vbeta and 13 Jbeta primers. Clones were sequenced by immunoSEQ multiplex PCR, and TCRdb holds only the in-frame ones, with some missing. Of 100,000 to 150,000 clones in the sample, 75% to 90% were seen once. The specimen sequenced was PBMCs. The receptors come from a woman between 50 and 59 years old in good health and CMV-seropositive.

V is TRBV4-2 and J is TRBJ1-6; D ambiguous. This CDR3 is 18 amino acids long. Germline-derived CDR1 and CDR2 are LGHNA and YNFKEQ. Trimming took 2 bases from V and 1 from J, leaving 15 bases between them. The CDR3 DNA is TGTGCCAGCAGCCAAAGCTTAGGCGGTGGGTCCTATAATTCACCCCTCCACTTT. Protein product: CASSQSLGGGSYNSPLHF.

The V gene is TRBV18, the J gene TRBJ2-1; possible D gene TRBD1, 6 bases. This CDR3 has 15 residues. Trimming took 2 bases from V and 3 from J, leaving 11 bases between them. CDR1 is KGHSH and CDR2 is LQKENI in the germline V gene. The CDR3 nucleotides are TGTGCCAGCTCACCAACCATACAGGGCTACAATGAGCAGTTCTTC. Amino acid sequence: CASSPTIQGYNEQFF. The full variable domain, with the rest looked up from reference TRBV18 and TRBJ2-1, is NAGVMQNPRHLVRRRGQEARLRCSPMKGHSHVYWYRQLPEEGLKFMVYLQKENIIDESGMPKERFSAEFPKEGPSILRIQQVVRGDSAAYFCASSPTIQGYNEQFFGPGTRLTVL.

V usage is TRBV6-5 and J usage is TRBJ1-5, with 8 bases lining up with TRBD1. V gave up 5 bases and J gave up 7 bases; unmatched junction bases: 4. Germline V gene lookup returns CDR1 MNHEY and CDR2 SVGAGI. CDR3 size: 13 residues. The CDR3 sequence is CASSRTGHQPQHF. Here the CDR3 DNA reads TGTGCCAGCAGTCGGACAGGGCACCAGCCCCAGCATTTT.

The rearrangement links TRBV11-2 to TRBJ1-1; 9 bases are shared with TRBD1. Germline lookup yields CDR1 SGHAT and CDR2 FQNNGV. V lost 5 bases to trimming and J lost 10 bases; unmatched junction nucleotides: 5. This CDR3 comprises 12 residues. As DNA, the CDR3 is TGTGCCAGCAGCGGACAGGGGAGAGGAGCTTTCTTT. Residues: CASSGQGRGAFF.

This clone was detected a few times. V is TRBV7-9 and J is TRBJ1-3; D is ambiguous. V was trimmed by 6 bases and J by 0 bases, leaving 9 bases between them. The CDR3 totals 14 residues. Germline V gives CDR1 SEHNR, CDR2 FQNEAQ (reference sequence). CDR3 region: CASRPDISGNTIYF. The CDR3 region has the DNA TGTGCCAGCAGACCTGACATCTCTGGAAACACCATATATTTT.

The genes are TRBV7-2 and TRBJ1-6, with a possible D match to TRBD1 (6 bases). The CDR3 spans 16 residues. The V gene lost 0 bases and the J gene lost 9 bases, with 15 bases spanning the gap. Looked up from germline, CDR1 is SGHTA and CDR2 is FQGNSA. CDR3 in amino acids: CASSLAGRGGGSPLHF. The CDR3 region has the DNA TGTGCCAGCAGCTTAGCGGGCAGGGGCGGGGGTTCACCCCTCCACTTT.

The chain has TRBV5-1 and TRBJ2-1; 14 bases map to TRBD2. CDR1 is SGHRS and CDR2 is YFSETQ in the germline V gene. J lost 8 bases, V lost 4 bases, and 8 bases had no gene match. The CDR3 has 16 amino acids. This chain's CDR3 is CASSPPGLAGEDEQFF. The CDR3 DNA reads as TGCGCCAGCAGCCCGCCGGGACTAGCGGGGGAGGATGAGCAGTTCTTC.

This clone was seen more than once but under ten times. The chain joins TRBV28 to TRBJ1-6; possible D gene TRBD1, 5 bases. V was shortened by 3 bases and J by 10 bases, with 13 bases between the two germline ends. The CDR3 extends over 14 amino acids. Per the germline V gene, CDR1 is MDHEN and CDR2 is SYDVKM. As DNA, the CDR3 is TGTGCCAGCAGTTTCGGGCAGGGTGGATCACCCCTCCACTTT. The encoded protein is CASSFGQGGSPLHF. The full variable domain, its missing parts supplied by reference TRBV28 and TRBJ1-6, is DVKVTQSSRYLVKRTGEKVFLECVQDMDHENMFWYRQDPGLGLRLIYFSYDVKMKEKGDIPEGYSVSREKKERFSLILESASTNQTSMYLCASSFGQGGSPLHFGNGTRLTVT.

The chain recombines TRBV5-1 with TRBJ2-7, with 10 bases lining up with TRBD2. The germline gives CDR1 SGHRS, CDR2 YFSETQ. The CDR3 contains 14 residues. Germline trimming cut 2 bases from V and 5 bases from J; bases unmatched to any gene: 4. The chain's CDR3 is CASSLAGGPHEQYF. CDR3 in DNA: TGCGCCAGCAGCTTAGCGGGAGGGCCACACGAGCAGTACTTC.

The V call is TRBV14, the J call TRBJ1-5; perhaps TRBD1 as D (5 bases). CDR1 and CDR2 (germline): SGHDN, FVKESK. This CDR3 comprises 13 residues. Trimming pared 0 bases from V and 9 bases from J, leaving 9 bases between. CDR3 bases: TGTGCCAGCAGCCAAGAGGTCGGGGGGCCCCAGCATTTT. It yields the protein CASSQEVGGPQHF.

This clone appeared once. CDR3 sequence reads: CASSPGEGAEAFF. The CDR3 DNA follows: TGCGCCAGCAGCCCCGGGGAAGGCGCTGAAGCTTTCTTT. The chain couples TRBV4-3 to TRBJ1-1; D not resolved. V was shortened by 4 bases and J by 6 bases, with 12 bases between the two germline ends. The germline V gene encodes CDR1 LGHNA and CDR2 YSLEER. This CDR3 has 13 amino acids.

CDR3 in amino acids: CASSTQGNQPQHF. The DNA of the CDR3 is TGTGCCAGCAGCACGCAGGGTAATCAGCCCCAGCATTTT. The genes are TRBV6-6 and TRBJ1-5; D might be TRBD1 (5 bases). Trimming removed 6 bases from V and 4 bases from J, with 10 bases in between. The CDR3 runs 13 residues. Germline V gives CDR1 MNHNY, CDR2 SVGAGI (reference sequence).

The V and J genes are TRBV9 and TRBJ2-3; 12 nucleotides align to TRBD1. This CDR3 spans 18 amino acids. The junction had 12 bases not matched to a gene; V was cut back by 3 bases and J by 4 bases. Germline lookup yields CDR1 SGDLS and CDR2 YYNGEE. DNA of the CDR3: TGTGCCAGCAGCGAGACCCCCCGGGACAGGGGGCGCGCAGATACGCAGTATTTT. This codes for CASSETPRDRGRADTQYF.

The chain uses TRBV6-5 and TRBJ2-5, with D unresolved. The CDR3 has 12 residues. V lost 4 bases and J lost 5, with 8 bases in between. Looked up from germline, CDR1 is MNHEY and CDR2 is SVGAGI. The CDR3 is CASSSPGETQYF. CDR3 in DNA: TGTGCCAGCAGTTCCCCCGGGGAGACCCAGTACTTC.

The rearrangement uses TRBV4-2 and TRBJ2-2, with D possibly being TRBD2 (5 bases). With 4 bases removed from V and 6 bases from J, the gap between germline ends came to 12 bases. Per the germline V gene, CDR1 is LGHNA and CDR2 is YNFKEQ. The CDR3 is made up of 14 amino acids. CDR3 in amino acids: CASSPTRTAGELFF. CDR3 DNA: TGTGCCAGCAGCCCTACTAGAACGGCCGGGGAGCTGTTTTTT.

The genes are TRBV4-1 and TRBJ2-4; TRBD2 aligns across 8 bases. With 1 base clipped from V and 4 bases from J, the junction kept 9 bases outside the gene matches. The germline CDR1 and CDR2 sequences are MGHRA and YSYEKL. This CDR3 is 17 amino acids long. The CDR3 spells CASSQVQERGIKNIQYF. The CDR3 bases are TGCGCCAGCAGCCAAGTTCAGGAGCGGGGGATTAAAAACATTCAGTACTTC.